The sequence of this T cell receptor (beta chain) was determined in a study of identical twins (dated by TCRdb to about 2016). A note on the overall study: To test whether fetal clonotypes persist, the study used deep sequencing on TCR alpha and beta repertoires from monozygotic twins, unrelated adults of various ages, and cord blood. Replicate twin experiments were performed at different times using different library preparation protocols to rule out contamination.

Points the paper makes about the study in general: Fewer insertions were carried by abundant cord blood beta clonotypes, a similar but weaker trend appeared in young adult naive repertoires, and no such trend appeared in memory repertoires. Because the same donors could not be followed over many years, the conclusions relied on cross-sectional statistical analysis. Invariant T cells such as MAIT and iNKT could partly confound zero-insertion analyses, although diverse VJ usage argued against such confounding for most clonotypes. Compared with coincidental sharing between unrelated individuals, an excess of low generation-probability sequences was observed among out-of-frame TCR alpha sequences shared between twins. In beta out-of-frame sequences, excess twin sharing was weaker, because having fewer shared sequences lowered the signal-to-noise ratio. Recombination models systematically underestimated out-of-frame TCR alpha sharing in monozygotic twins but agreed with sharing between unrelated individuals.

A word on this clonotype: It lacks a known antigen. The record has no base qualities; no much larger clone is one base away.

Library construction relied on 5' RACE. The run used an Illumina HiSeq 2000. A universal primer binding site was added through template switching, and the final cDNA carried a unique molecular identifier so that TCR cDNA molecules could be counted accurately. First-strand cDNA for TCR alpha and beta chains was synthesized from specific primers in the conserved constant-segment region. Each cDNA library was double barcoded, with a SMART-Mk sample barcode plus Illumina barcodes, to control for contamination. TruSeq adapter sequences along with Illumina sample barcodes were introduced in two successive PCR steps. TCR alpha and beta cDNA libraries were sequenced on the Illumina HiSeq platform with custom primers. Per the authors' processing: MiGEC processed the raw reads to extract unique molecular identifiers, while MiXCR was used to determine the CDR3 positions. For each individual, recombination models were inferred using an EM algorithm with the repgenHMM and IGoR tools. Shared clonotype analysis was performed with the tcR package in R, normalizing sharing by the product of cloneset sizes. To study raw recombination without the effects of thymic and clonal selection, out-of-frame nonproductive sequences were analyzed. TCRdb reprocessing: public reads trimmed at Q25 with fastp, clones called with MiXCR, in-frame beta chains kept. Each CDR3 protein appears once, grouped with its most common genes and DNA. V and J calls and clone size were set by TCRdb, not the authors. This sample is represented by about 660,000 distinct CDR3 sequences; less than 10% of them were singletons. The top ten constitute around 0.98% of the sample.

Every donor was a healthy Caucasian. Three pairs of female monozygotic twins, all aged about 18 to 30 years, made up the twin cohort. Peripheral blood mononuclear cells were the source from which RNA for the TCR libraries was isolated. Via the germline V gene, CDR1 is SGHTA and CDR2 FQGNSA. Trimming takes 2 bases from V and 4 bases from J, and the germline ends sit 17 bases apart. The CDR3 runs 16 residues from the cysteine to the phenylalanine. The retained sequence is limited to the CDR3, 48 bases, with the frame set at the first base. These data were also filed under a second study, of yellow fever vaccine responses in identical twins. In that second paper, the authors write: The T cell response to vaccination in identical twins was reported by the authors to appear partly convergent and partly personalized. In the study, vaccine-responding T cell clones were precisely tracked in identical twins.

This receptor chain uses TRBV7-2 and TRBJ2-5, with the D call perhaps TRBD1 or TRBD2, as 6 bases match in each case. This TCR was sampled from a woman in her late teens or twenties in good health. The sequenced sample was PBMCs. The sequenced DNA is TGTGCCAGCAGCTTACAGGGTCTGGGGGGCTTAGAGACCCAGTACTTC. This is translated as CASSLQGLGGLETQYF.